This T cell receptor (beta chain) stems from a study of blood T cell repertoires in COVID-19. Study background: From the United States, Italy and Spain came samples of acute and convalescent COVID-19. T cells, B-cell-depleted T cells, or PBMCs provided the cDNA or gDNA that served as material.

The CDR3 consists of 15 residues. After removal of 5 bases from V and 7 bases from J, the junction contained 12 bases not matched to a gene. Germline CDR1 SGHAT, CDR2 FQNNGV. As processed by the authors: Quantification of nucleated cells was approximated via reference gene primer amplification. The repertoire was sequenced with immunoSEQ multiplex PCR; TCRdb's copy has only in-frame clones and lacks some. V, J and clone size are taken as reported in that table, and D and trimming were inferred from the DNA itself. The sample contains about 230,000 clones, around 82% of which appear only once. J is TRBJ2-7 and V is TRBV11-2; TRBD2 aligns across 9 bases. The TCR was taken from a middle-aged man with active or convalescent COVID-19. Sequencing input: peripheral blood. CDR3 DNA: TGTGCCAGCAGCCGGCGGGGGGGCCCCATGGAGGAGCAGTACTTC. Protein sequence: CASSRRGGPMEEQYF.